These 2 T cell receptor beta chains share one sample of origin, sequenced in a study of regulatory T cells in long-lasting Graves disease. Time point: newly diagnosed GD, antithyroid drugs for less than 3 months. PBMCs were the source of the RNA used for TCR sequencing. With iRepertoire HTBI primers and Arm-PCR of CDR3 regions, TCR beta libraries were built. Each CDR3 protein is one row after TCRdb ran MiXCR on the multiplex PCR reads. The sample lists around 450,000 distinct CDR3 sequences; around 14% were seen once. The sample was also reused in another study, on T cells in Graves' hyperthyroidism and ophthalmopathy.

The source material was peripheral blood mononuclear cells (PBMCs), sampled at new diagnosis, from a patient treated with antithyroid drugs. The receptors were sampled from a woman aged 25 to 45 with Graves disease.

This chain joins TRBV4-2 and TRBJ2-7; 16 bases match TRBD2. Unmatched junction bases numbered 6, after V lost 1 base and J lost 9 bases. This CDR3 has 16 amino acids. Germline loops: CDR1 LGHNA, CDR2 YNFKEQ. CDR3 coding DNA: TGTGCCAGCAGCCAAGCGGGGACTAGCGGGAGGGCCTGGCAGTACTTC. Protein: CASSQAGTSGRAWQYF.

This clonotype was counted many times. CDR3 in DNA: TGTGCCAGCAGTTTAGGGCTAGCGCTCCAAGAGACCCAGTACTTC. Translation gives CASSLGLALQETQYF. J is TRBJ2-5 and V is TRBV27; TRBD2 is a possible D gene (6 bases). Germline-derived CDR1 and CDR2 are MNHEY and SMNVEV (reference sequence). Trimming shortened V by 2 bases and J by 1 base, and 11 bases separated the two germline ends. The CDR3 extends over 15 amino acids.